The present TCR beta chain was sequenced within a study of T cells after yellow fever vaccination. The overall study: Low-cell-number fractions were prepared with SMART-Seq v4 Ultra Low Input. Study-level points and caveats: Abundant contaminating clonotypes from the bulk population could appear in FACS-sorted repertoires. Most clones from primary vaccination resurfaced after the booster (around 95% CD4, 70% to 90% CD8).

Production of TCR cDNA was by 5'RACE template switching, which also added a universal primer site and UMIs. TCRdb reprocessed the 5' RACE reads via MiXCR and lists one record per CDR3 protein. The sample has 300,000 to 350,000 distinct CDR3 sequences; 3.5% to 4.5% are singletons. V lost 1 base, J lost 3 bases, and 7 bases lay in between. The CDR3 totals 13 residues. Germline-derived CDR1 and CDR2 are SGHRS and YFSETQ. This clonotype was recorded many times. Its antigen remains unknown. The sample was PBMCs, taken 15 days after the yellow fever booster vaccination. The V call is TRBV5-1, the J call TRBJ2-5; the D is unclear. The source of this sequence is a man aged 18 to 30 who received the YFV17D yellow fever vaccine. The CDR3 nucleotides are TGCGCCAGCAGCTTGTCACGGGAAGAGACCCAGTACTTC. The encoded protein is CASSLSREETQYF.